This TCR beta chain was documented in a study of cytomegalovirus exposure and HLA in healthy donors. Worth noting for this clone: What it recognizes is unknown.

Study-wide results and limits: In an earlier analysis, most TCR beta V segments were productive about 87% or about 30% of the time.

PCR involved 60 Vbeta and 13 Jbeta primers. Some clones are missing from TCRdb's copy, which holds only in-frame ones; the method was immunoSEQ multiplex PCR. Of under 150,000 clones detected, over 70% appear once; the ten largest clones hold around 1.9%. This CDR3 is 15 amino acids long. Germline lookup yields CDR1 SGHTA and CDR2 FQGNSA. The trim removed 5 bases at V and 5 bases at J, leaving 7 bases unmatched. The chain employs TRBV7-2 and TRBJ2-5; 11 positions agree with TRBD1. The sequence came from a woman aged 40 to 55 in good health and CMV-seronegative. Sequenced input: PBMCs. Here the CDR3 reads CASSQGTGGSETQYF. DNA of the CDR3: TGTGCCAGCAGCCAGGGGACAGGGGGGAGCGAGACCCAGTACTTC.